This T cell receptor (beta chain) emerged from a study of blood T cell repertoires in COVID-19. Study information: COVID-19 samples collected from the United States, Italy and Spain covered acute and convalescent phases. T cells, B-cell-depleted T cells, or PBMCs provided the cDNA or gDNA that served as material.

Study processing details: Scientists estimated how many nucleated cells there were by amplifying reference gene primers. Profiled with immunoSEQ multiplex PCR; TCRdb holds only in-frame clones, not every one. Clone size and the V and J calls come from that table; the DNA yielded D and trimming. Of roughly 260,000 clones detected, about nine tenths appear once; the ten largest clones hold 2% to 2.5%. V gave up 0 bases and J gave up 4 bases, with 14 bases separating them. Germline V CDR1 and CDR2: SGHKS, YYEKEE (reference sequence). The CDR3 consists of 15 residues. The chain combines TRBV5-5 with TRBJ2-7; D is unresolved. This TCR was sampled from a woman aged 45-59 years who had recovered from COVID-19. The sample taken for sequencing was peripheral blood. The CDR3 loop reads CASSLAPGPAYEQYF. Here the CDR3 DNA reads TGTGCCAGCAGCTTGGCCCCAGGCCCGGCTTACGAGCAGTACTTC.